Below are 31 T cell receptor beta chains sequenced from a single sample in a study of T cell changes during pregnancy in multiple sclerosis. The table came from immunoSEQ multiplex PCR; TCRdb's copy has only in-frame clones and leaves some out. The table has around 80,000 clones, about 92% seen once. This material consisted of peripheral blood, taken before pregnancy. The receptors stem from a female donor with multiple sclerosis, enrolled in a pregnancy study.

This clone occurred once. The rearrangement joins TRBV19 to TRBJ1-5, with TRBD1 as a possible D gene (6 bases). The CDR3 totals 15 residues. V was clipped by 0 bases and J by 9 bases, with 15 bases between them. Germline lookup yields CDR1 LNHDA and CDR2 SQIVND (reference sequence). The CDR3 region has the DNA TGTGCCAGTAGTATAGATCCCGGGGGGCTCGGGCCCCAGCATTTT. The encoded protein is CASSIDPGGLGPQHF.

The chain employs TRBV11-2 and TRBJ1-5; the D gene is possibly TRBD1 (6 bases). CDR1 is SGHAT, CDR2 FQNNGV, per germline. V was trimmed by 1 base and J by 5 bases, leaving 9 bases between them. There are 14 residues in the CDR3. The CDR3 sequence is CASSLGGPHQPQHF. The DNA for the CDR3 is TGTGCCAGCAGCTTAGGGGGGCCCCATCAGCCCCAGCATTTT.

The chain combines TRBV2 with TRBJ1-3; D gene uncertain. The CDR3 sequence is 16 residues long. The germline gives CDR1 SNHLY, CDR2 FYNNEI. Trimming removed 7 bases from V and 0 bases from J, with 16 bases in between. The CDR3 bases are TGTGCCAGCACCCAAGCCCCCAAGAGCTCTGGAAACACCATATATTTT. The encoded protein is CASTQAPKSSGNTIYF.

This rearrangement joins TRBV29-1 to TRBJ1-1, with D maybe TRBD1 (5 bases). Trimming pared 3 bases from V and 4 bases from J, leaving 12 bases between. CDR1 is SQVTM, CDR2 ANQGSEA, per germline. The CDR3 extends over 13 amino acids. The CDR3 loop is CSVDVTGSTEAFF. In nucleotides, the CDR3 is TGCAGCGTTGATGTAACAGGCTCCACTGAAGCTTTCTTT.

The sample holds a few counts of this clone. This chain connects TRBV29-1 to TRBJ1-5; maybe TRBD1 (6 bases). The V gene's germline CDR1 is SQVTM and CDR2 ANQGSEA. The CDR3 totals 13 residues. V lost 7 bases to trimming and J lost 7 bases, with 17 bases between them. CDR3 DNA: TGCAGCGCTTCACAGGGAAATGACCAGCCCCAGCATTTT. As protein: CSASQGNDQPQHF. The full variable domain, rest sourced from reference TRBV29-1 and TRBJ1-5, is SAVISQKPSRDICQRGTSLTIQCQVDSQVTMMFWYRQQPGQSLTLIATANQGSEATYESGFVIDKFPISRPNLTFSTLTVSNMSPEDSSIYLCSASQGNDQPQHFGDGTRLSIL.

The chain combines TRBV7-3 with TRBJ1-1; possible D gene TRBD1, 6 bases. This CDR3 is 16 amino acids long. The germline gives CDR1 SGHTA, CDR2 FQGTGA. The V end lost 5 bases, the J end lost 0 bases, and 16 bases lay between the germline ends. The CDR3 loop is CASSHNGNRVNTEAFF. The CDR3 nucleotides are TGTGCCAGCAGCCACAATGGCAACAGGGTGAACACTGAAGCTTTCTTT.

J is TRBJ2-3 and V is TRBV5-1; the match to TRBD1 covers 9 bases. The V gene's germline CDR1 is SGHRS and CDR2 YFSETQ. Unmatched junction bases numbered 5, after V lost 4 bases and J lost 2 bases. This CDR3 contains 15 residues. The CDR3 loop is CASSAGQGPTDTQYF. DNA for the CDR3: TGCGCCAGCAGCGCGGGACAGGGACCCACAGATACGCAGTATTTT.

This CDR3 reads CASSLLGGDYEQYF. For the CDR3, the DNA is TGTGCCAGCAGCTTGCTCGGGGGAGACTACGAGCAGTACTTC. The V call is TRBV5-4, the J call TRBJ2-7, with D maybe TRBD2 (6 bases). The germline CDR1 and CDR2 sequences are SGHNT and YYREEE (reference sequence). The CDR3 is 14 amino acids. V gave up 1 base and J gave up 3 bases, with 11 bases separating them. Supplemented by reference TRBV5-4 and TRBJ2-7, the full variable domain reads ETGVTQSPTHLIKTRGQQVTLRCSSQSGHNTVSWYQQALGQGPQFIFQYYREEENGRGNFPPRFSGLQFPNYSSELNVNALELDDSALYLCASSLLGGDYEQYFGPGTRLTVT.

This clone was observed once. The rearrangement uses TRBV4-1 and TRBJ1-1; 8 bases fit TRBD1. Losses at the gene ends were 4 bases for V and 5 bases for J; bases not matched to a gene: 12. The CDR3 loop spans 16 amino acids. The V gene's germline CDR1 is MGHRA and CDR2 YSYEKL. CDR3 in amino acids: CASSPTGQGARTEAFF. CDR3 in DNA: TGCGCCAGCAGCCCTACGGGTCAGGGGGCGCGGACTGAAGCTTTCTTT.

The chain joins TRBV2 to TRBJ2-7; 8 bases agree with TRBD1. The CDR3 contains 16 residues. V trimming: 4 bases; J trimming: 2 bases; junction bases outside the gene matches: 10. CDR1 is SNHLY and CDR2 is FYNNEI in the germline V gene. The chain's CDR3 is CASSGQPDRVTYEQYF. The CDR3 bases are TGTGCCAGCAGTGGACAACCGGACAGGGTCACCTACGAGCAGTACTTC.

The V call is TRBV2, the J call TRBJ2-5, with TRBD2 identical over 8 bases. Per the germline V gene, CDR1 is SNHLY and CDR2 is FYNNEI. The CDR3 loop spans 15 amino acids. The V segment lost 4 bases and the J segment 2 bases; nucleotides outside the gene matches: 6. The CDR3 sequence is CASSGSGGGQETQYF. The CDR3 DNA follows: TGTGCCAGCAGTGGGAGCGGGGGTGGTCAAGAGACCCAGTACTTC.

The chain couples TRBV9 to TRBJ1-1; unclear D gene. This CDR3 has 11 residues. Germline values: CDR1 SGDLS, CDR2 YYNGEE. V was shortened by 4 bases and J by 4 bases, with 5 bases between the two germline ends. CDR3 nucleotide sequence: TGTGCCAGCAGCCCTTCCACTGAAGCTTTCTTT. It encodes CASSPSTEAFF.

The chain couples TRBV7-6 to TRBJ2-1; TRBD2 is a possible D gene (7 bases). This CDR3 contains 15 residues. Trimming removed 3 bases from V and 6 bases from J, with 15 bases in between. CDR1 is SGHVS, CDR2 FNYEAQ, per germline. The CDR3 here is CASSLGGGAVNEQFF. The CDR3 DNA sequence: TGTGCCAGCAGCTTGGGAGGGGGGGCCGTCAATGAGCAGTTCTTC.

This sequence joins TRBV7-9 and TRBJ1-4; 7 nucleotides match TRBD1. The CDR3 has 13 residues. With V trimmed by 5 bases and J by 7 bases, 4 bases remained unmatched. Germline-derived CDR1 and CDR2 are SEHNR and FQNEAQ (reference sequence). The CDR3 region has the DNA TGTGCCAGCAGCGGGAGGACAGGTGAAAAACTGTTTTTT. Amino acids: CASSGRTGEKLFF.

CDR3 DNA: TGTGCCAGCAGCTCACAGGGCAGCAATCAGCCCCAGCATTTT. Translation: CASSSQGSNQPQHF. The gene calls are TRBV7-2 and TRBJ1-5, with a tentative D call TRBD1 (6 bases). V dropped 4 bases and J dropped 1 base, with 8 bases sitting between them. The germline V gene has CDR1 SGHTA and CDR2 FQGNSA. This CDR3 spans 14 amino acids.

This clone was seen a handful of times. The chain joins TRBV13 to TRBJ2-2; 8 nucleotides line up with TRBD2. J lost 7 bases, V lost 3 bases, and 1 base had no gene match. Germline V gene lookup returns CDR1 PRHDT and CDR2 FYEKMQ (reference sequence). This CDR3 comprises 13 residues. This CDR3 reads CASSLTSVGELFF. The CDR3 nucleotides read TGTGCCAGCAGCTTGACTAGCGTCGGGGAGCTGTTTTTT.

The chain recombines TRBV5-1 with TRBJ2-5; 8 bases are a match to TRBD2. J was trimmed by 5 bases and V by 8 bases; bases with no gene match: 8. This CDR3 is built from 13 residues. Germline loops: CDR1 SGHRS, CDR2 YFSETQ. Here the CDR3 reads CASRGGDAETQYF. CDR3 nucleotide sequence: TGCGCCAGTCGGGGGGGCGACGCGGAGACCCAGTACTTC.

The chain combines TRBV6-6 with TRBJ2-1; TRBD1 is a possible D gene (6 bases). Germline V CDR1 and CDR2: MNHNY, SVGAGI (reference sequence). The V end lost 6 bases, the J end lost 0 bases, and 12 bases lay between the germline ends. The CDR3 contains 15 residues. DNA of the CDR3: TGTGCCAGCAGACTCAGGGGAAGCTCCTACAATGAGCAGTTCTTC. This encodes CASRLRGSSYNEQFF.

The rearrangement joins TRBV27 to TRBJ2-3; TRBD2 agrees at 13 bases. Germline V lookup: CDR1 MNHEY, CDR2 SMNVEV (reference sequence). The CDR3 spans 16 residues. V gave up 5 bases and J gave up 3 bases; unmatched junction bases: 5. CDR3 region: CASSPLAGGPTDTQYF. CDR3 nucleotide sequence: TGTGCCAGCAGTCCACTAGCGGGGGGGCCTACAGATACGCAGTATTTT.

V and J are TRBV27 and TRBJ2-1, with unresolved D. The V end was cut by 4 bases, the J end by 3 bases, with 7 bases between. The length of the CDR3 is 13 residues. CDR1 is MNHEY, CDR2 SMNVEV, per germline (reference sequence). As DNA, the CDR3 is TGTGCCAGCAGTTCCCGGAGCTACAATGAGCAGTTCTTC. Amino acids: CASSSRSYNEQFF.

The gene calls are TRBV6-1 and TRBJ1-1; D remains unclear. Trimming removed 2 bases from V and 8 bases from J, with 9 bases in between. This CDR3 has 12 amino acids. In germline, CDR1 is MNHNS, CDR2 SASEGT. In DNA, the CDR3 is TGTGCCAGCAGTGAACGAGCTGAAGAAGCTTTCTTT. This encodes CASSERAEEAFF.

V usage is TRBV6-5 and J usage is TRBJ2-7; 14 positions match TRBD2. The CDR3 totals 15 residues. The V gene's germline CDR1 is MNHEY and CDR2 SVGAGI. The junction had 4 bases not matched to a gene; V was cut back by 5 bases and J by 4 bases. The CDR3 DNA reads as TGTGCCAGCAGTCTTTGGACTAGCGGGAGGTACGAGCAGTACTTC. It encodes CASSLWTSGRYEQYF.

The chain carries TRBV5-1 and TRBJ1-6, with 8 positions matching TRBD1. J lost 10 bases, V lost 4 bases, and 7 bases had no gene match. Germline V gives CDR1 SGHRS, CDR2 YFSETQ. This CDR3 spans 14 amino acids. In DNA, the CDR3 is TGCGCCAGCAGCGAGGACAGGGCGCGATCACCCCTCCACTTT. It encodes CASSEDRARSPLHF.

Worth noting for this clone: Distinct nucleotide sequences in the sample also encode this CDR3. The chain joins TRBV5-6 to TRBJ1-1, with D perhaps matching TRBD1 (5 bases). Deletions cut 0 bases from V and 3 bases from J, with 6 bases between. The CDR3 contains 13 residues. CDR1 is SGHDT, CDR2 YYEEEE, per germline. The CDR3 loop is CASSLGGDTEAFF. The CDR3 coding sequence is TGTGCCAGCAGCTTGGGGGGGGACACTGAAGCTTTCTTT.

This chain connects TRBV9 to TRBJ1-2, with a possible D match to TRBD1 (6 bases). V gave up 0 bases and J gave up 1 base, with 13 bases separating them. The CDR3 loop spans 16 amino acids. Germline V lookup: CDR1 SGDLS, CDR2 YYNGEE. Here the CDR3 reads CASSVGGGPYNYGYTF. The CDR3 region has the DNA TGTGCCAGCAGCGTAGGCGGGGGGCCCTATAACTATGGCTACACCTTC.

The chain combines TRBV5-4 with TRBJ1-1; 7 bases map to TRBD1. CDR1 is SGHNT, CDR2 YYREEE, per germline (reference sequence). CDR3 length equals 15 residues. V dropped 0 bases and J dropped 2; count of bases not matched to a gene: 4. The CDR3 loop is CASSLGSGGNTEAFF. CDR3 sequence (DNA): TGTGCCAGCAGCTTGGGCTCAGGGGGAAACACTGAAGCTTTCTTT.

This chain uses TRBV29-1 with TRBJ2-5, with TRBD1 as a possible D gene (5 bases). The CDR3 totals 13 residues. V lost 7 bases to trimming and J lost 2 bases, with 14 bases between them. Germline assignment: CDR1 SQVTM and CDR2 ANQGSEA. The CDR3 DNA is TGCAGCGCCACCCTTACAGGTCAAGAGACCCAGTACTTC. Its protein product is CSATLTGQETQYF.

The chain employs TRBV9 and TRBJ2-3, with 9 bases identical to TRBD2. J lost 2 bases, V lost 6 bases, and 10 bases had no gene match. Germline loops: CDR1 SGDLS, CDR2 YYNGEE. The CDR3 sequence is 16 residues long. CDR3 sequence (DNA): TGTGCCAGCAAGGGAGGCACTAGCGGGCCCACAGATACGCAGTATTTT. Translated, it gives CASKGGTSGPTDTQYF.

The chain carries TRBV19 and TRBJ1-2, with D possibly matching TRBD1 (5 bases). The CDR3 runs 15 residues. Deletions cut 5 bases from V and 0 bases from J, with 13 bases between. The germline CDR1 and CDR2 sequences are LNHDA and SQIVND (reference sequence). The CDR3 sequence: CASSGGLRANYGYTF. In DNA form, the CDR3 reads TGTGCCAGTAGTGGGGGACTGAGAGCTAACTATGGCTACACCTTC.

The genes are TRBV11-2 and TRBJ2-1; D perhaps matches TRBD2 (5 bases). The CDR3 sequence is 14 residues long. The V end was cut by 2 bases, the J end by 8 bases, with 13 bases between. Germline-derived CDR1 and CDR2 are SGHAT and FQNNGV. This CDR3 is CASSLKLRADEQFF. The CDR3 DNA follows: TGTGCCAGCAGCTTAAAGCTTCGAGCGGATGAGCAGTTCTTC.

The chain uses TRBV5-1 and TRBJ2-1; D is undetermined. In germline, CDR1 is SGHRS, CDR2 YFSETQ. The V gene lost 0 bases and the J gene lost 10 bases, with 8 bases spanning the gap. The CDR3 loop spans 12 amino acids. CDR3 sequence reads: CASSLDVREQFF. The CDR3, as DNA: TGCGCCAGCAGCTTGGATGTCAGGGAGCAGTTCTTC.